The next 24 T cell receptor beta chains were all read from a single sample in a study of somatic mutations in cytotoxic T cells in rheumatoid arthritis. Repertoires were generated with immunoSEQ multiplex PCR, while TCRdb's copy carries only in-frame clones and drops some. This sample has approximately 12,000 clones, with roughly 70% found just once. Sequenced material: CD8+ T cells sorted from blood. The receptors were sampled from a man between 65 and 85 years old in good health.

V and J are TRBV5-5 and TRBJ1-5, with 9 bases identical to TRBD1. Germline CDR1 SGHKS, CDR2 YYEKEE (reference sequence). V gave up 3 bases and J gave up 4 bases; unmatched junction bases: 5. CDR3 size: 15 residues. CDR3 protein: CASSYDRGENQPQHF. The CDR3 DNA reads as TGTGCCAGCAGCTACGACAGGGGGGAGAATCAGCCCCAGCATTTT.

J is TRBJ2-5 and V is TRBV7-8; D possibly corresponds to TRBD1 (6 bases). Germline CDR1 and CDR2: SGHVS and FQNEAQ. This CDR3 is 14 amino acids long. Trimming cost V 6 bases and J 2 bases, with 13 bases left between them. The CDR3 loop is CASRKTGQQETQYF. CDR3 sequence (DNA): TGTGCCAGCAGGAAGACAGGCCAACAAGAGACCCAGTACTTC.

This clone was observed once. The chain has TRBV13 and TRBJ2-7; D perhaps matches TRBD1 (6 bases). This CDR3 has 15 amino acids. Deletions cut 7 bases from V and 3 bases from J, with 19 bases between. CDR1 PRHDT and CDR2 FYEKMQ come from the germline V gene (reference sequence). CDR3 region: CASNLRAQDSYEQYF. The CDR3, as DNA: TGTGCCAGCAACCTCAGGGCCCAGGACAGCTACGAGCAGTACTTC.

This chain connects TRBV5-6 to TRBJ2-3; TRBD1 or TRBD2 may be the D gene (5 bases each). The CDR3 has 16 amino acids. Between the trimmed V and J ends, which lost 7 bases and 2 bases, there was a span of 20 bases. Germline V gives CDR1 SGHDT, CDR2 YYEEEE. As DNA, the CDR3 is TGTGCCAGCTACCAGGGAGCTCGAGTTTCCACAGATACGCAGTATTTT. Its translation is CASYQGARVSTDTQYF.

The chain carries TRBV2 and TRBJ1-2; maybe TRBD1 (5 bases). Trimming removed 6 bases from V and 4 bases from J, with 12 bases in between. CDR3 size: 13 residues. From germline, CDR1 is SNHLY and CDR2 FYNNEI. CDR3 sequence: CASSRQRTYGYTF. CDR3 sequence (DNA): TGTGCCAGCAGCAGACAGAGGACCTATGGCTACACCTTC.

The chain couples TRBV27 to TRBJ2-3, with D unresolved. This CDR3 spans 13 amino acids. V gave up 2 bases and J gave up 6 bases, with 9 bases separating them. From germline, CDR1 is MNHEY and CDR2 SMNVEV (reference sequence). The CDR3 region has the DNA TGTGCCAGCAGTTTAGCCGGTTGGGATACGCAGTATTTT. Translated: CASSLAGWDTQYF.

This sequence joins TRBV7-9 and TRBJ2-5; D may correspond to TRBD1 or TRBD2 (5 bases each). This CDR3 has 13 residues. The V end lost 3 bases, the J end lost 5 bases, and 10 bases lay between the germline ends. Germline V gives CDR1 SEHNR, CDR2 FQNEAQ (reference sequence). The CDR3 loop reads CASSFAGTETQYF. DNA for the CDR3: TGTGCCAGCAGCTTCGCAGGGACGGAGACCCAGTACTTC.

The table lists this clone with a few counts. The same CDR3 also results from other DNA sequences found in this sample. This chain links TRBV5-6 with TRBJ2-7, with a tentative D call TRBD1 (5 bases). The CDR3 sequence is 13 residues long. CDR1 SGHDT and CDR2 YYEEEE come from the germline V gene. The V end was cut by 0 bases, the J end by 3 bases, with 7 bases between. The CDR3 region has the DNA TGTGCCAGCAGCTTGGGACAGAGCTACGAGCAGTACTTC. Translation: CASSLGQSYEQYF.

The rearrangement links TRBV28 to TRBJ2-2; D is ambiguous. V was trimmed by 3 bases and J by 3 bases, leaving 14 bases between them. Per germline, CDR1 MDHEN and CDR2 SYDVKM. The CDR3 spans 16 residues. The CDR3, as DNA: TGTGCCAGCAGTTTTACCCCAGGTTTTTACACCGGGGAGCTGTTTTTT. Translated, it gives CASSFTPGFYTGELFF.

The chain recombines TRBV11-2 with TRBJ2-7; 9 nucleotides agree with TRBD1. Losses at the gene ends were 5 bases for V and 4 bases for J; bases not matched to a gene: 9. CDR1 and CDR2 from the germline V gene are SGHAT and FQNNGV. CDR3 length: 15 amino acids. The CDR3: CASSQGGQGNYEQYF. As DNA, the CDR3 is TGTGCCAGCAGCCAGGGGGGACAGGGCAATTACGAGCAGTACTTC. Full variable domain (outside the CDR3, taken from reference TRBV11-2 and TRBJ2-7): EAGVAQSPRYKIIEKRQSVAFWCNPISGHATLYWYQQILGQGPKLLIQFQNNGVVDDSQLPKDRFSAERLKGVDSTLKIQPAKLEDSAVYLCASSQGGQGNYEQYFGPGTRLTVT.

This clone qualifies as large (0.1 to 1%). The chain couples TRBV25-1 to TRBJ1-6; D ambiguous. The V gene's germline CDR1 is MGHDK and CDR2 SYGVNS. Trimming left V 1 base short and J 15 bases short, with 10 bases between. This CDR3 region has 12 residues. The CDR3 DNA sequence: TGTGCCAGCAGTGAATCCTCCCCGTACCTCCACTTT. Its protein product is CASSESSPYLHF.

This clone appeared a single time. The V gene is TRBV7-2, the J gene TRBJ2-7; D might be TRBD1 (6 bases). The CDR3 is 14 amino acids. Germline V gene data show CDR1 as SGHTA and CDR2 as FQGNSA. The V gene lost 5 bases and the J gene lost 2 bases, with 13 bases spanning the gap. The CDR3 nucleotides read TGTGCCAGCAGCCCCTCCCAGGGGCCCTACGAGCAGTACTTC. Translating it yields CASSPSQGPYEQYF.

This clone was seen only a few times. The chain has TRBV7-6 and TRBJ2-7; 10 bases fit TRBD2. Germline CDR1 is SGHVS and CDR2 is FNYEAQ. V lost 5 bases and J lost 5; bases outside the gene matches: 6. This CDR3 contains 14 residues. This chain's CDR3 is CASSPAGGFDEQYF. CDR3 DNA: TGTGCCAGCAGCCCAGCGGGAGGGTTCGACGAGCAGTACTTC.

The chain has TRBV5-1 and TRBJ2-2; 7 nucleotides agree with TRBD1. Losses at the gene ends were 2 bases for V and 6 bases for J; bases not matched to a gene: 4. CDR1 and CDR2 (germline): SGHRS, YFSETQ. The CDR3 is 14 amino acids. This CDR3 reads CASSLGQGAGELFF. For the CDR3, the DNA is TGCGCCAGCAGCTTAGGGCAGGGGGCCGGGGAGCTGTTTTTT.

The V call is TRBV5-1, the J call TRBJ1-4; 8 positions match TRBD1. The CDR3 spans 16 residues. Germline V gene lookup returns CDR1 SGHRS and CDR2 YFSETQ. Trimming cost V 4 bases and J 8 bases; bases outside gene matches: 13. In DNA form, the CDR3 reads TGCGCCAGCAGCCCTGGACAGGGCCTTCGTTACGAAAAACTGTTTTTT. Protein sequence: CASSPGQGLRYEKLFF. Full variable domain (remainder filled in from reference TRBV5-1 and TRBJ1-4): KAGVTQTPRYLIKTRGQQVTLSCSPISGHRSVSWYQQTPGQGLQFLFEYFSETQRNKGNFPGRFSGRQFSNSRSEMNVSTLELGDSALYLCASSPGQGLRYEKLFFGSGTQLSVL.

The chain recombines TRBV9 with TRBJ2-7; TRBD1 might be the D (6 bases). Germline V CDR1 and CDR2: SGDLS, YYNGEE. Trimming cost V 0 bases and J 3 bases, with 10 bases left between them. This CDR3 region has 14 residues. CDR3 loop: CASSVGGRGYEQYF. The CDR3 region has the DNA TGTGCCAGCAGCGTAGGTGGCAGGGGCTACGAGCAGTACTTC.

J is TRBJ1-2 and V is TRBV21-1; TRBD1 reflects the table's D call only, with no check against the DNA. TRBV21-1 is a pseudogene locus. The CDR3 contains 12 residues. The CDR3 DNA follows: TGTGCCAGCAGACAGGCCAGCTATGGCTACACCTTC. Translating gives CASRQASYGYTF.

This sequence joins TRBV7-6 and TRBJ2-7, with 7 bases matching TRBD1. The trim removed 5 bases at V and 7 bases at J, leaving 8 bases unmatched. The CDR3 totals 13 residues. In germline, CDR1 is SGHVS, CDR2 FNYEAQ. DNA for the CDR3: TGTGCCAGCAGCCACACGACAGGGAAGGAGCAGTACTTC. It specifies CASSHTTGKEQYF.

This sequence joins TRBV7-6 and TRBJ2-7, with TRBD2 matching 12 bases. Germline values: CDR1 SGHVS, CDR2 FNYEAQ. This CDR3 contains 14 residues. V was clipped by 4 bases and J by 7 bases; unmatched bases: 5. The CDR3 spells CASSSGLAGAEQYF. DNA of the CDR3: TGTGCCAGCAGCTCGGGACTAGCGGGTGCTGAGCAGTACTTC.

The table lists this clone with a few counts. The rearrangement links TRBV10-2 to TRBJ2-7; 9 bases match TRBD1. CDR3 length: 13 amino acids. Germline CDR1 is WSHSY and CDR2 is SAAADI. V was pared by 7 bases and J by 3 bases, with 4 bases of the junction left unmatched. CDR3 nucleotides: TGCGCCAGCAAGACAGGGGGAGGCTACGAGCAGTACTTC. This gives the protein CASKTGGGYEQYF.

The rearrangement uses TRBV9 and TRBJ2-7; 12 bases map to TRBD2. Trimming took 4 bases from V and 7 from J; bases not matched to a gene: 9. Germline V gene sequence: CDR1 SGDLS, CDR2 YYNGEE. The CDR3 length is 15 residues. DNA of the CDR3: TGTGCCAGCAGCCCCCCTAGCGGGGGGGCGAAAGAGCAGTACTTC. Protein product: CASSPPSGGAKEQYF.

The CDR3 loop reads CAWSPQGDTQYF. CDR3 DNA: TGTGCCTGGAGCCCCCAGGGAGATACGCAGTATTTT. The chain uses TRBV30 and TRBJ2-3; a possible D gene is TRBD1 (5 bases). V lost 3 bases, J lost 5 bases, and 9 bases lay in between. The CDR3 extends over 12 amino acids. Germline V CDR1 and CDR2: GTSNPN, SVGIG (reference sequence). Full variable domain (remainder filled in from reference TRBV30 and TRBJ2-3): SQTIHQWPATLVQPVGSPLSLECTVEGTSNPNLYWYRQAAGRGLQLLFYSVGIGQISSEVPQNLSASRPQDRQFILSSKKLLLSDSGFYLCAWSPQGDTQYFGPGTRLTVL.

The chain combines TRBV19 with TRBJ1-1; a weak D match, TRBD1 (6 bases). V was pared by 2 bases and J by 0 bases, with 13 bases between. This CDR3 is built from 16 residues. Germline V gene data show CDR1 as LNHDA and CDR2 as SQIVND (reference sequence). CDR3 bases: TGTGCCAGTAGTATACTGGCAGGGGTCGTGAACACTGAAGCTTTCTTT. This sequence encodes CASSILAGVVNTEAFF.

V usage is TRBV4-2 and J usage is TRBJ1-3; D may be TRBD1 (6 bases). CDR1 and CDR2 from the germline V gene are LGHNA and YNFKEQ. Trimming took 0 bases from V and 3 from J, leaving 12 bases between them. This CDR3 comprises 16 residues. CDR3: CASSQDATGLGNTIYF. In DNA, the CDR3 is TGTGCCAGCAGCCAAGATGCGACAGGTCTTGGAAACACCATATATTTT.